This TCR beta chain appears in the sequencing data of a study of blood T cell repertoires in COVID-19. Overall study: Donors in the United States, Italy and Spain gave samples during acute or convalescent COVID-19. The analysed material was cDNA or gDNA that came from T cells, B-cell-depleted T cells, or PBMCs.

V was cut by 6 bases and J by 0 bases, with 22 bases left in between. The length of the CDR3 is 18 residues. Germline V gives CDR1 SGHDT, CDR2 YYEEEE. Per the authors' pipeline: Reference gene primers were amplified, and this amplification served to estimate nucleated cell counts. The protocol was immunoSEQ multiplex PCR, while the TCRdb copy is restricted to in-frame clones and leaves out a portion. For V, J and clone size, that table is used; D and trimming come from the DNA. The sample shows approximately 150,000 clones, just under 80% of them seen only once. The source material was peripheral blood. The gene calls are TRBV5-6 and TRBJ2-4; D remains ambiguous. This TCR derives from a woman in her sixties or seventies with acute or convalescent COVID-19. The CDR3 DNA is TGTGCCAGCACCCTGACTGTGAGGTCTCTCCTAGCCAAAAACATTCAGTACTTC. It is translated as CASTLTVRSLLAKNIQYF.